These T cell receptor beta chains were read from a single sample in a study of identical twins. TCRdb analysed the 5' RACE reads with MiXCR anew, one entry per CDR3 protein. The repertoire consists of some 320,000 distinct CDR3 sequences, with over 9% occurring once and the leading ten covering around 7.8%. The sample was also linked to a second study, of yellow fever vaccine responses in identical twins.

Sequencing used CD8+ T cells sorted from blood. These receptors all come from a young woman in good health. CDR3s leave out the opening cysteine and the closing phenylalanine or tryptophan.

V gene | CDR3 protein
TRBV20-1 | SAGGLAGVGWEETQY
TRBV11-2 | ASSLGGGFGYGNTEAF
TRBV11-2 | ASSLDQGASGGTGELF
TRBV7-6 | ASSLSSGPNQPQH
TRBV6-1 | ASSEVTVNTEAF
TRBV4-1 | ASSQNRQGVSDIQY
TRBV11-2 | ASSRKGTSGGYNEQF
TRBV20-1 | STYEEGVNQPQH
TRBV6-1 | ASSEWAESNQPQH
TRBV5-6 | ASSSARDTSNYGYT
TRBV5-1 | ASSPGDGSYEQY
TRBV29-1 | SVVWVGTGELF
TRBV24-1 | ATSGIGAGVNDEQF
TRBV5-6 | ASKIAGNSYNEQF
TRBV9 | ASSVPRGDNEQF
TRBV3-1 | ASSRDRWAYNEQF
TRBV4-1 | ASRGGKNTGELF
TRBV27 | ASSAAGGPSGELF
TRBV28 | ASTRPYSNQPQH
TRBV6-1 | ASSEQGATYEQY
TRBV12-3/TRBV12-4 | ASSRGRVGETQY
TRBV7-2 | ASSSRDREVPNYGYT
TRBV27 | ASAQVGANTDTQY
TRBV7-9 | ASKKVGGPSGANVLT
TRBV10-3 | AISRLTGGNTDTQY
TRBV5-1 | ASSLTDRGRDEQY
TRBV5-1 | ASSLRGGNTEAF
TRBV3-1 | ASSQDTGTHSYNEQF
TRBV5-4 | ASSFDSATSGEILSTDTQY
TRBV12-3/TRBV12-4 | ASSLPNYNEQF
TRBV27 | ASRAGGSDTQY
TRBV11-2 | ASRSPEAGLTSETQY
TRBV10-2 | ASSESVRLDNEQF
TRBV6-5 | ASSYFNSGANVLT
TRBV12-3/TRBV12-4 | ASSPGLLEQF
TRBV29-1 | SVGGAVDGGHNEQF
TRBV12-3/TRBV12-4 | ASSLPQTGGYGYT
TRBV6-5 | ASSLPSGGPSSYNEQF
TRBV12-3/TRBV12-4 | ASSPGTGGSRAF
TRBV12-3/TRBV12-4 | ASSLLVPNTEAF
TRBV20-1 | SADVGDGGHEQY
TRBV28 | ASQAKGFGYT
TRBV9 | ASSPTGEAF
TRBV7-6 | ASSLAQQGADTGELF
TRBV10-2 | ASSEFSGEETQY
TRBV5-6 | ASSLMAGEKLF